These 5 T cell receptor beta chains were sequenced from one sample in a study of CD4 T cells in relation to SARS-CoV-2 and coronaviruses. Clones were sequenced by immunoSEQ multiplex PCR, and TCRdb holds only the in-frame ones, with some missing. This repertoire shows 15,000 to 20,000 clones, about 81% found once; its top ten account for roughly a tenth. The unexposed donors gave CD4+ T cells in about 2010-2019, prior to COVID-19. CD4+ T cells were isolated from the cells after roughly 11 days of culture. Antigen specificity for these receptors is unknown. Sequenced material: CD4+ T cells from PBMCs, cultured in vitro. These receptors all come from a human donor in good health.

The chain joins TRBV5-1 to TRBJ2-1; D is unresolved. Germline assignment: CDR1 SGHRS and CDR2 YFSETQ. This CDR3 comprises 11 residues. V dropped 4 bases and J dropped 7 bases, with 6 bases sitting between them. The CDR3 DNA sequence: TGCGCCAGCAGCCTCATGAATGAGCAGTTCTTC. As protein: CASSLMNEQFF.

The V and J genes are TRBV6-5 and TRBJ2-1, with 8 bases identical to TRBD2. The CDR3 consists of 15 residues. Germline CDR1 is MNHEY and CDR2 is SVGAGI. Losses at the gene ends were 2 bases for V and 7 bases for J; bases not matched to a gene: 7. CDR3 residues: CASSYQAGALNEQFF. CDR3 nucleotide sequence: TGTGCCAGCAGTTACCAAGCGGGAGCGTTAAATGAGCAGTTCTTC.

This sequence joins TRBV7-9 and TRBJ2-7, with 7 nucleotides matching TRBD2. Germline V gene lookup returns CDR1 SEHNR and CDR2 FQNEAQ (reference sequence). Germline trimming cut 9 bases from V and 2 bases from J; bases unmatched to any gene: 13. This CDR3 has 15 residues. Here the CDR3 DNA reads TGTGCCAGGAGGGGAAGACTAGCCGTTGCCTACGAGCAGTACTTC. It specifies CARRGRLAVAYEQYF.

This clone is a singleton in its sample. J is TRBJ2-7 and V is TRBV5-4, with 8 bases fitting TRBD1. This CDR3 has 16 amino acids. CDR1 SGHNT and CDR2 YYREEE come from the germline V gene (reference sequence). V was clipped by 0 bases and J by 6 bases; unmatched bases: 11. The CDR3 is CASSLAYMAGGGEQYF. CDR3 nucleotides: TGTGCCAGCAGCTTGGCTTACATGGCAGGGGGCGGCGAGCAGTACTTC.

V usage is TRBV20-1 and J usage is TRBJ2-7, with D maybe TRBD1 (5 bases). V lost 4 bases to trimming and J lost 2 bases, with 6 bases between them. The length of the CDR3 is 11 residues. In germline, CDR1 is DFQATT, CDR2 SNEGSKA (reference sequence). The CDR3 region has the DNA TGCAGTGCTATCAGGGCCTACGAGCAGTACTTC. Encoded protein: CSAIRAYEQYF.